This entry describes one TCR beta chain. This entry comes from a study of blood T cell repertoires in COVID-19. During active infection, Seattle patients enrolled and were then monitored through disease. Libraries were prepared by immunoSEQ multiplex PCR; TCRdb keeps only in-frame clonotypes and omits some of them. Altogether fewer than 300,000 clones are present, around 89% being singletons, with the ten largest covering 6.3%. Trimming stripped 4 bases from V and 0 bases from J, with 18 bases between. This CDR3 has 17 residues. Per germline, CDR1 LGHNA and CDR2 YNFKEQ. This sequence joins TRBV4-2 and TRBJ2-5, with a weak D call TRBD1 (6 bases). Sequencing input: peripheral blood. The TCR originated in a woman in her forties or fifties with COVID-19, enrolled during active disease. The CDR3 here is CASSPRVGGPNQETQYF. In DNA form, the CDR3 reads TGTGCCAGCAGCCCCCGCGTAGGGGGTCCCAACCAAGAGACCCAGTACTTC.